The sample holds a few counts of the clone carrying this T cell receptor beta chain. TCRdb re-analysed the RT-PCR reads in MiXCR, keeping a single row per CDR3 protein. The sample carries about 960,000 distinct CDR3 sequences, roughly 18% recorded once. The data belong to a study of patients and donors after allogeneic stem cell transplantation. V was clipped by 2 bases and J by 6 bases; unmatched bases: 4. CDR1 and CDR2 from the germline V gene are LGHNA and YSLEER. There are 14 residues in the CDR3. This clonotype originated in a human donor who was either an allogeneic HSCT recipient or a stem cell or donor lymphocyte infusion donor (not recorded which). It is not recorded whose cells these are; they may come from a transplant donor. The sample was blood, either unsorted or a sorted T cell fraction (not recorded which). V usage is TRBV4-3 and J usage is TRBJ2-3, with 8 bases identical to TRBD1. The CDR3 is CASSQTGGADTQYF. The CDR3 coding sequence is TGCGCCAGCAGCCAAACAGGGGGAGCGGATACGCAGTATTTT.